A single sample is the source of the 27 T cell receptor beta chains below, sequenced in a study of blood T cell repertoires in COVID-19. Sequenced by immunoSEQ multiplex PCR; TCRdb stores in-frame clones only, minus some. This sample yields about 250,000 clones, of which roughly 80% are seen a single time; 7.9% belongs to the top ten. Input material: peripheral blood. The receptor source for this set is a woman over 75 with acute or convalescent COVID-19.

The rearrangement links TRBV6-1 to TRBJ2-1; TRBD1 matches at 8 bases. Germline V gene data show CDR1 as MNHNS and CDR2 as SASEGT. The CDR3 runs 15 residues. V trimming: 3 bases; J trimming: 4 bases; junction bases outside the gene matches: 5. CDR3 residues: CASSETGARYNEQFF. CDR3 nucleotides: TGTGCCAGCAGTGAGACAGGGGCCCGATACAATGAGCAGTTCTTC.

Only one count was recorded for this clone. This chain uses TRBV10-3 with TRBJ1-1, with TRBD1 as a possible D gene (5 bases). The CDR3 is 15 amino acids. Germline lookup yields CDR1 ENHRY and CDR2 SYGVKD. V was trimmed by 2 bases and J by 3 bases, leaving 13 bases between them. This CDR3 reads CAISEGGREYTEAFF. For the CDR3, the DNA is TGTGCCATCAGTGAGGGCGGCAGGGAATACACTGAAGCTTTCTTT.

J is TRBJ1-2 and V is TRBV25-1, with 9 nucleotides matching TRBD1. The CDR3 loop spans 15 amino acids. From germline, CDR1 is MGHDK and CDR2 SYGVNS. The V gene end was trimmed by 9 bases and the J gene end by 3 bases; junction bases not matched to a gene: 11. The CDR3 is CARDGQGIRDYGYTF. In nucleotides, the CDR3 is TGTGCCAGGGACGGACAGGGGATTCGTGACTATGGCTACACCTTC.

The chain is built from TRBV28 and TRBJ1-2; 9 nucleotides match TRBD1. V was pared by 4 bases and J by 7 bases, with 10 bases of the junction left unmatched. Germline CDR1 MDHEN, CDR2 SYDVKM. The CDR3 spans 15 residues. The DNA of the CDR3 is TGTGCCAGCAGTTCTCCGGGACAGGGTTCGAGTGGCTACACCTTC. Translation: CASSSPGQGSSGYTF.

In this sample, this clone turned up a few times. The rearrangement links TRBV28 to TRBJ1-5; TRBD1 aligns across 7 bases. The CDR3 sequence is 14 residues long. J was trimmed by 5 bases and V by 6 bases; bases with no gene match: 7. Germline loops: CDR1 MDHEN, CDR2 SYDVKM. CDR3 nucleotides: TGTGCCAGCAGCCTGGGGGACAGCCATCAGCCCCAGCATTTT. This translates into CASSLGDSHQPQHF.

The chain uses TRBV6-5 and TRBJ2-5, with TRBD2 matching over 9 bases. Trimming at V came to 6 bases and at J to 5 bases, leaving 7 bases not matched to a gene. Germline CDR1 reads MNHEY; CDR2 reads SVGAGI. This CDR3 is 14 amino acids long. In DNA form, the CDR3 reads TGTGCCAGCAGGCTGCCTAGCGGGGTGGAGACCCAGTACTTC. This gives the protein CASRLPSGVETQYF.

This clone was counted a single time. This chain joins TRBV27 and TRBJ2-1; a weak D match, TRBD2 (6 bases). Germline loops: CDR1 MNHEY, CDR2 SMNVEV (reference sequence). V lost 4 bases and J 0 bases, leaving 22 bases between the germline ends. This CDR3 is 19 amino acids long. The CDR3 DNA is TGTGCCAGCAGTTCGGAGTCGTTAGCGGACCGGAGCTCCTACAATGAGCAGTTCTTC. Residues: CASSSESLADRSSYNEQFF.

The chain employs TRBV6-5 and TRBJ1-6; possibly TRBD1 for D (5 bases). The CDR3 runs to 15 residues. With 6 bases removed from V and 4 bases from J, the gap between germline ends came to 13 bases. Germline loops: CDR1 MNHEY, CDR2 SVGAGI. The DNA of the CDR3 is TGTGCCAGCAGAAAAGGGGCAGAGTATAATTCACCCCTCCACTTT. This gives the protein CASRKGAEYNSPLHF.

This clone was counted only a few times. This chain uses TRBV7-9 with TRBJ2-2; 11 nucleotides line up with TRBD1. V dropped 5 bases and J dropped 6; count of bases not matched to a gene: 14. This CDR3 is 18 amino acids long. Germline V gene lookup returns CDR1 SEHNR and CDR2 FQNEAQ (reference sequence). Here the CDR3 reads CASSPYSLGQGASGELFF. CDR3 sequence (DNA): TGTGCCAGCAGCCCCTATTCACTCGGACAGGGGGCCTCCGGGGAGCTGTTTTTT.

The V gene is TRBV3-1 (or the pseudogene TRBV3-2), the J gene TRBJ2-5; D is perhaps TRBD1 (6 bases). This CDR3 spans 15 amino acids. V was pared by 1 base and J by 4 bases, with 13 bases between. Germline CDR1 and CDR2: LGHDT and YNNKEL (reference sequence). CDR3 sequence reads: CASSQAMTGRETQYF. The CDR3 DNA follows: TGTGCCAGCAGCCAAGCAATGACAGGCCGAGAGACCCAGTACTTC.

The chain uses TRBV5-6 and TRBJ1-5, with 8 positions matching TRBD1. Looked up from germline, CDR1 is SGHDT and CDR2 is YYEEEE. The CDR3 is 17 amino acids. V shed 1 base, J shed 2 bases, and the junction held 8 bases outside the gene matches. The CDR3 sequence: CASSLHLRGRGNQPQHF. Here the CDR3 DNA reads TGTGCCAGCAGCTTGCACCTCAGGGGGCGAGGCAATCAGCCCCAGCATTTT.

The gene calls are TRBV2 and TRBJ1-1; a weak D match, TRBD1 (5 bases). The CDR3 totals 15 residues. CDR1 is SNHLY, CDR2 FYNNEI, per germline. Trimming took off 6 bases at V and 1 base at J, with 15 bases between the two ends. Here the CDR3 reads CASRMRTTENTEAFF. The CDR3 bases are TGTGCCAGCAGGATGCGCACGACAGAGAACACTGAAGCTTTCTTT.

This clone came up once. The chain uses TRBV6-5 and TRBJ1-2; 8 bases are shared with TRBD1. CDR1 is MNHEY and CDR2 is SVGAGI in the germline V gene. The V segment lost 5 bases and the J segment 2 bases; nucleotides outside the gene matches: 7. The CDR3 runs to 15 residues. The CDR3 sequence is CASSPPAGGNYGYTF. The CDR3, as DNA: TGTGCCAGCAGTCCCCCGGCAGGGGGCAACTATGGCTACACCTTC.

In this sample, this clone turned up a few times. The J gene is TRBJ2-7, the V gene TRBV25-1, with 8 bases identical to TRBD1. The CDR3 totals 13 residues. Germline CDR1 and CDR2: MGHDK and SYGVNS. The junction had 6 bases not matched to a gene; V was cut back by 4 bases and J by 7 bases. The CDR3 bases are TGTGCCAGCAGTGCCGGACAGGGTCAGGAGCAGTACTTC. This translates into CASSAGQGQEQYF.

CDR3 loop: CASSPPGQGESPLHF. For the CDR3, the DNA is TGTGCCAGCAGCCCGCCTGGGCAGGGGGAATCACCCCTCCACTTT. This chain connects TRBV3-1 (or the pseudogene TRBV3-2) to TRBJ1-6, with TRBD1 matching over 7 bases. The ends lost 4 bases at V and 10 bases at J; junction bases unmatched: 10. CDR3 size: 15 residues. Per germline, CDR1 LGHDT and CDR2 YNNKEL (reference sequence).

The rearrangement links TRBV3-1 (or the pseudogene TRBV3-2) to TRBJ2-6, with 8 bases aligning to TRBD1. From germline, CDR1 is LGHDT and CDR2 YNNKEL (reference sequence). The trim removed 7 bases at V and 3 bases at J, leaving 14 bases unmatched. This CDR3 region has 18 residues. The CDR3 here is CASTRRDRGFLGANVLTF. The CDR3 region has the DNA TGTGCCAGCACCCGCAGAGACAGGGGATTCCTTGGGGCCAACGTCCTGACTTTC.

The rearrangement links TRBV20-1 to TRBJ1-2; D possibly corresponds to TRBD1 (5 bases). V lost 5 bases to trimming and J lost 4 bases, with 8 bases between them. Germline CDR1 and CDR2: DFQATT and SNEGSKA (reference sequence). CDR3 length: 11 amino acids. The CDR3 loop reads CSAVGGYGYTF. DNA for the CDR3: TGCAGTGCTGTCGGGGGCTATGGCTACACCTTC.

The V and J genes are TRBV29-1 and TRBJ1-2, with 7 bases identical to TRBD1. This CDR3 has 12 amino acids. Germline CDR1 is SQVTM and CDR2 is ANQGSEA. The junction had 4 bases not matched to a gene; V was cut back by 6 bases and J by 3 bases. The chain's CDR3 is CSVTGTDYGYTF. The CDR3 DNA reads TGCAGCGTAACCGGGACAGACTATGGCTACACCTTC. The entire variable domain, with the rest obtained from reference TRBV29-1 and TRBJ1-2, is as follows: SAVISQKPSRDICQRGTSLTIQCQVDSQVTMMFWYRQQPGQSLTLIATANQGSEATYESGFVIDKFPISRPNLTFSTLTVSNMSPEDSSIYLCSVTGTDYGYTFGSGTRLTVV.

For the CDR3, the DNA is TGTGCCAGTAGTATGGTGCGACAGGGGGCGTTTGAGCAGTTCTTC. The encoded protein is CASSMVRQGAFEQFF. The chain combines TRBV19 with TRBJ2-1; 10 positions match TRBD1. J gave up 9 bases and V 3 bases, and 8 bases lay outside the gene matches. The CDR3 length is 15 residues. Germline-derived CDR1 and CDR2 are LNHDA and SQIVND (reference sequence).

This chain links TRBV21-1 with TRBJ1-5. TRBV21-1 is an annotated pseudogene. The CDR3 sequence is 16 residues long. CDR3 sequence: CASSKDGGVSNQPQHF. The DNA of the CDR3 is TGTGCCAGCAGCAAAGATGGAGGGGTGAGCAATCAGCCCCAGCATTTT.

The genes are TRBV4-1 and TRBJ1-6, with 10 bases fitting TRBD1. Germline V CDR1 and CDR2: MGHRA, YSYEKL. The CDR3 has 17 residues. The V segment lost 4 bases and the J segment 7 bases; nucleotides outside the gene matches: 10. The CDR3 region is CASSRPRTGGDNSPLHF. CDR3 sequence (DNA): TGCGCCAGCAGCCGCCCCAGGACAGGGGGTGACAATTCACCCCTCCACTTT.

This chain joins TRBV9 and TRBJ1-3; 7 nucleotides match TRBD1. V dropped 2 bases and J dropped 0; count of bases not matched to a gene: 8. The CDR3 runs to 17 residues. Germline V lookup: CDR1 SGDLS, CDR2 YYNGEE. The CDR3 loop is CASSVGTDYSSGNTIYF. The DNA of the CDR3 is TGTGCCAGCAGCGTGGGGACAGACTACTCCTCTGGAAACACCATATATTTT.

The rearrangement uses TRBV28 and TRBJ2-7; 9 bases align to TRBD1. J gave up 7 bases and V 7 bases, and 14 bases lay outside the gene matches. The CDR3 has 15 amino acids. CDR1 is MDHEN and CDR2 is SYDVKM in the germline V gene. CDR3 nucleotides: TGTGCCAGCACCTTGGTAACAGGGGGCCGAGGTGAGCAGTACTTC. Protein sequence: CASTLVTGGRGEQYF.

The chain joins TRBV3-1 (or the pseudogene TRBV3-2) to TRBJ2-3, with TRBD2 matching 10 bases. This CDR3 comprises 19 residues. The trim removed 0 bases at V and 1 base at J, leaving 10 bases unmatched. Per germline, CDR1 LGHDT and CDR2 YNNKEL (reference sequence). CDR3 coding DNA: TGTGCCAGCAGCCAAGAGGAAAATCGACTAGCGGGCCGCACAGATACGCAGTATTTT. Protein product: CASSQEENRLAGRTDTQYF.

The rearrangement links TRBV10-3 to TRBJ2-3; 7 nucleotides agree with TRBD1. CDR3 length equals 14 residues. Germline CDR1 reads ENHRY; CDR2 reads SYGVKD. With 4 bases clipped from V and 2 bases from J, the junction kept 3 bases outside the gene matches. CDR3 loop: CAISGGQNTDTQYF. CDR3 DNA: TGTGCCATCAGTGGGGGACAGAACACAGATACGCAGTATTTT.

The chain uses TRBV7-3 and TRBJ1-3, with a tentative D call TRBD1 (6 bases). The CDR3 covers 17 residues. Trimming cost V 9 bases and J 4 bases, with 25 bases left between them. The germline V gene encodes CDR1 SGHTA and CDR2 FQGTGA. The CDR3 DNA reads as TGTGCCAGGGGGGCTTTTGGGACACATCCCTCGGGAAACACCATATATTTT. It yields the protein CARGAFGTHPSGNTIYF.

This rearrangement joins TRBV4-2 to TRBJ2-1; 10 bases agree with TRBD2. CDR3 length equals 17 residues. With V trimmed by 0 bases and J by 4 bases, 6 bases remained unmatched. Per germline, CDR1 LGHNA and CDR2 YNFKEQ. CDR3 protein: CASSQDAGLAAYNEQFF. In DNA, the CDR3 is TGTGCCAGCAGCCAAGATGCCGGACTAGCGGCTTACAATGAGCAGTTCTTC.